The T cell receptor (beta chain) under discussion was sequenced for a study of CDR3 diversity in severe acne. Via MiXCR, TCRdb re-called the PCR reads, giving one row per CDR3 protein. The data hold over 100,000 distinct CDR3 sequences, with 45% to 60% observed a single time. The CDR3 runs 15 residues. Deletions cut 0 bases from V and 3 bases from J, with 11 bases between. The V gene's germline CDR1 is LGHNA and CDR2 YNFKEQ. The sample was blood. This chain uses TRBV4-2 with TRBJ1-2; D uncertain. This sequence was found in a male donor with acne. The CDR3 region is CASSQDSGGYYGYTF. The CDR3 nucleotides read TGTGCCAGCAGCCAAGATTCGGGCGGTTACTATGGCTACACCTTC.